This T cell receptor (beta chain) was profiled in a study of identical twins. The V gene lost 6 bases and the J gene lost 0 bases, with 15 bases spanning the gap. This CDR3 spans 15 amino acids. Via MiXCR, TCRdb re-called the 5' RACE reads, giving one row per CDR3 protein. The sample records about 520,000 distinct CDR3 sequences, roughly a fifth being singletons. These data also featured in a second study, about T cells expressing NK-cell markers. That report adds: In sorted CD3+CD56+NKG2C+, CD3+CD56+NKG2C- and CD3+CD56-NKG2C+ T cells, TCR beta repertoires were obtained.

The chain is built from TRBV12-3 or TRBV12-4 and TRBJ2-7; perhaps TRBD1 as D (6 bases). The receptor's source is a woman between 18 and 29 years old in good health. The sample consisted of CD4+ T cells sorted from blood. The DNA for the CDR3 is TGTGCCAGCAGGTTGGTCAGGGGTGTCTCCTACGAGCAGTACTTC. Translation: CASRLVRGVSYEQYF.